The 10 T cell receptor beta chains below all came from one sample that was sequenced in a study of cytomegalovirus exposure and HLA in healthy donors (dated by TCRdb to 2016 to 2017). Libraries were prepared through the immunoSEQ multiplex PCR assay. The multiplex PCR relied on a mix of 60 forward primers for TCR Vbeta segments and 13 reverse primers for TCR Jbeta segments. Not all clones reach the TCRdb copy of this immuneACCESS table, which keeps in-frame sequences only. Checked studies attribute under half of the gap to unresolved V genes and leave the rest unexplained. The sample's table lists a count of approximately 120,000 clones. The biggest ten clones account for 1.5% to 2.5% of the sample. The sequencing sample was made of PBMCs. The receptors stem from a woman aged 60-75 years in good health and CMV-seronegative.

The CDR3 DNA sequence: TGTGCCAGCAGCTTAACTTACACAGATACGCAGTATTTT. This sequence encodes CASSLTYTDTQYF. The chain is built from TRBV7-3 and TRBJ2-3; no firm D call. The CDR3 totals 13 residues. Germline-derived CDR1 and CDR2 are SGHTA and FQGTGA. With 0 bases removed from V and 2 bases from J, the gap between germline ends came to 3 bases.

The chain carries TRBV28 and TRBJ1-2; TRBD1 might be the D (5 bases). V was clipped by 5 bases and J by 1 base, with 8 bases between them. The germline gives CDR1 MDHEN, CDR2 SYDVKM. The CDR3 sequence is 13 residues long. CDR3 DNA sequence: TGTGCCAGCAGTAAAGACAGTAACTATGGCTACACCTTC. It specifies CASSKDSNYGYTF.

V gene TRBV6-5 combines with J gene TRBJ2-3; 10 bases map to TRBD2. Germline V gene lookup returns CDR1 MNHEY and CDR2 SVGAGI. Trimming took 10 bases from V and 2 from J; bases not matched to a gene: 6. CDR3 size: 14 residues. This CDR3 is CATALAGVTDTQYF. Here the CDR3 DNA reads TGTGCCACCGCTCTAGCGGGAGTCACAGATACGCAGTATTTT.

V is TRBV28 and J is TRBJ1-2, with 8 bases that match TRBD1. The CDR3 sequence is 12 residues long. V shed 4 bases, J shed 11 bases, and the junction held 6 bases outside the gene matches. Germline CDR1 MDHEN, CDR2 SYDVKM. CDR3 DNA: TGTGCCAGCAGTTCGCAGGGGGCGCCGTACACCTTC. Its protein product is CASSSQGAPYTF.

CDR3 bases: TGTGCCAGTAGTATTGGGGGGGACAGGGGGTTCTATGGGGCCAACGTCCTGACTTTC. It encodes CASSIGGDRGFYGANVLTF. The chain joins TRBV19 to TRBJ2-6; 11 bases line up with TRBD1. CDR1 LNHDA and CDR2 SQIVND come from the germline V gene (reference sequence). V lost 3 bases and J lost 3; bases outside the gene matches: 10. There are 19 residues in the CDR3. The entire variable domain, with the rest obtained from reference TRBV19 and TRBJ2-6, is as follows: DGGITQSPKYLFRKEGQNVTLSCEQNLNHDAMYWYRQDPGQGLRLIYYSQIVNDFQKGDIAEGYSVSREKKESFPLTVTSAQKNPTAFYLCASSIGGDRGFYGANVLTFGAGSRLTVL.

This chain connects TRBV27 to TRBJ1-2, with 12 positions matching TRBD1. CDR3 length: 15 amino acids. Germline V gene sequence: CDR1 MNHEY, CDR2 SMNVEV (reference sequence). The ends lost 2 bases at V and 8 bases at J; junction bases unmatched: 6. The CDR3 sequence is CASSLAGTGGRGYTF. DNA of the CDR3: TGTGCCAGCAGTTTAGCCGGGACAGGGGGCCGCGGCTACACCTTC.

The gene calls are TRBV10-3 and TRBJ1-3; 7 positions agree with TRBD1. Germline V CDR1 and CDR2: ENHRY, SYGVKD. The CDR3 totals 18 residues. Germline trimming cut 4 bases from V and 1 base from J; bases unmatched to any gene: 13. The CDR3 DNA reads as TGTGCCATCAGTGGGGGTCTCGGGACAGATAAATCTGGAAACACCATATATTTT. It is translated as CAISGGLGTDKSGNTIYF.

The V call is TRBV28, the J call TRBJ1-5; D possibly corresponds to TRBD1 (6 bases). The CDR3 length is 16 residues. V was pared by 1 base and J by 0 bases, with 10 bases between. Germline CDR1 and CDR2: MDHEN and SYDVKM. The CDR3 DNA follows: TGTGCCAGCAGTTTATTGGGCAGGGGTAGCAATCAGCCCCAGCATTTT. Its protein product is CASSLLGRGSNQPQHF.

The DNA for the CDR3 is TGCGCCAGCAGCTTGCCCCCGACAGGGGGGATCACCGGGGAGCTGTTTTTT. It is translated as CASSLPPTGGITGELFF. This chain links TRBV5-1 with TRBJ2-2, with 9 bases aligning to TRBD1. The CDR3 loop spans 17 amino acids. V trimming: 1 base; J trimming: 4 bases; junction bases outside the gene matches: 8. CDR1 and CDR2 from the germline V gene are SGHRS and YFSETQ.

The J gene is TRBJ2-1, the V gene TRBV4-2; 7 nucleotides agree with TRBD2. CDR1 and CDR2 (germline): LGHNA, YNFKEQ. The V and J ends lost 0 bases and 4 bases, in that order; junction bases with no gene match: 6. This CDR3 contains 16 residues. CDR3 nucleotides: TGTGCCAGCAGCCAAGATTTGTCTAGCGGATACAATGAGCAGTTCTTC. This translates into CASSQDLSSGYNEQFF.